Sequencing of this T cell receptor (beta chain) was carried out in a study of blood T cell repertoires in COVID-19. Study-level information: Donors in the United States, Italy and Spain gave samples during acute or convalescent COVID-19. From T cells, B-cell-depleted T cells, or PBMCs came the material, which was cDNA or gDNA.

In the authors' workflow: Reference gene primer amplification yielded estimated nucleated cell counts. This table comes from immunoSEQ multiplex PCR, and its TCRdb copy is limited to in-frame clones, with some not included. V and J calls and clone size are given by that table; D and trimming were obtained from the DNA. The data show over 110,000 clones, with 79% seen just once and approximately 4% held by the top ten. Unmatched junction bases numbered 3, after V lost 0 bases and J lost 1 base. The germline V gene encodes CDR1 LGHNA and CDR2 YSLEER. The CDR3 covers 16 residues. Input material: peripheral blood. The TCR sequence derives from a man aged 55 to 70 with acute or convalescent COVID-19. The rearrangement joins TRBV4-3 to TRBJ2-3; TRBD2 matches 8 bases. For the CDR3, the DNA is TGCGCCAGCAGCCAAGAGATCGGGAGGGGCACAGATACGCAGTATTTT. Translation gives CASSQEIGRGTDTQYF.